The T cell receptor (beta chain) described here comes from a study of T-cell memory formation after mild COVID-19. Across the study: TCR clusters were largely donor specific. Study-level results: Pre-infection memory showed some responding clones, and this suggested that cross-reactive memory joined. Contracting clones from day 15 to 85 showed balanced CD4/CD8; later expanders favored CD4+.

The CDR3 is 15 amino acids. Trimming cost V 4 bases and J 4 bases, with 12 bases left between them. Germline V gene lookup returns CDR1 SGHDT and CDR2 YYEEEE. Libraries for TCRalpha and TCRbeta carried sample barcodes and unique molecular identifiers via 5'RACE. MiXCR, applied by TCRdb to the 5' RACE reads, yields one record per CDR3 protein. The sample has about 560,000 distinct CDR3 sequences, 15% to 20% seen once; the top ten hold roughly 8.2%. In regard to this clonotype: Its antigen is as yet unknown.

This clonotype was obtained from an adult woman who had mild COVID-19 (a few samples of this study predate the infection). Cell type and time point are not known. This chain connects TRBV5-6 to TRBJ1-6, with D unclear. The sequencing input was PBMCs or a T cell subset sorted from them (not recorded which). In DNA, the CDR3 is TGTGCCAGCAGCCCCCTGTGGGAGTATAATTCACCCCTCCACTTT. Translated: CASSPLWEYNSPLHF.